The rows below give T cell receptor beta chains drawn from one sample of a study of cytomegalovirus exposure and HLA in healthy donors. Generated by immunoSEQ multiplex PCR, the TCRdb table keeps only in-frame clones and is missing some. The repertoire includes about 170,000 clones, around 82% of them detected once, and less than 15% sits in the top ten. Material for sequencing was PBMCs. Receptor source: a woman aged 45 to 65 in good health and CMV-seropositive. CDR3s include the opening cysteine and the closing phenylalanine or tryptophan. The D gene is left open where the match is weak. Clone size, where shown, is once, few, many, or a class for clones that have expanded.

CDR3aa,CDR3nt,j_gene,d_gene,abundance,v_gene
CASSQDPRGGTGELFF,TGTGCCAGCAGCCAAGATCCTAGGGGAGGGACCGGGGAGCTGTTTTTT,TRBJ2-2,TRBD2,-,TRBV4-2
CASSYGGAGGYTF,TGTGCCAGCAGTTACGGGGGGGCGGGAGGCTACACCTTC,TRBJ1-2,-,-,TRBV6-5
CAWSVRGLAGHTDTQYF,TGTGCCTGGAGTGTGCGGGGACTAGCGGGACACACAGATACGCAGTATTTT,TRBJ2-3,TRBD2,-,TRBV30
CASGTGGLYEQYF,TGTGCCTCCGGGACAGGGGGCCTTTACGAGCAGTACTTC,TRBJ2-7,TRBD1,-,TRBV6-5
CASSLGGSEVHPYEQYF,TGCGCCAGCAGCTTGGGGGGCAGTGAAGTACATCCCTACGAGCAGTACTTC,TRBJ2-7,-,-,TRBV5-1
CASSIKRLTDTQYF,TGTGCCAGCAGCATAAAGAGGTTGACAGATACGCAGTATTTT,TRBJ2-3,-,-,TRBV5-6
CASNPAGHQPQHF,TGTGCCAGCAATCCGGCAGGGCATCAGCCCCAGCATTTT,TRBJ1-5,-,-,TRBV6-1
CASTLRGGGNQPQHF,TGTGCCAGCACTTTAAGGGGAGGGGGCAATCAGCCCCAGCATTTT,TRBJ1-5,-,-,TRBV6-1
CAGSQEETGGWSGANVLTF,TGCGCCGGCAGCCAAGAGGAGACAGGGGGCTGGTCTGGGGCCAACGTCCTGACTTTC,TRBJ2-6,TRBD1,-,TRBV4-1
CAWTGRGTSNYDYTF,TGTGCCTGGACGGGGAGGGGAACATCTAACTATGACTACACCTTC,TRBJ1-2,-,-,TRBV30
CASKGQNNSPLHF,TGTGCCAGCAAGGGACAGAATAATTCACCCCTCCACTTT,TRBJ1-6,TRBD1,-,TRBV7-9
CAWSPLDSSGLEQYF,TGTGCCTGGAGCCCATTGGACTCTAGCGGGCTGGAGCAGTACTTC,TRBJ2-7,TRBD2,-,TRBV30
CSVRGQINEQFF,TGCAGCGTTCGTGGACAGATCAATGAGCAGTTCTTC,TRBJ2-1,-,few,TRBV29-1
CAISPQGGINEKLFF,TGTGCCATCAGTCCACAGGGGGGCATAAATGAAAAACTGTTTTTT,TRBJ1-4,TRBD1,-,TRBV10-3
CAWSLTGNGYTF,TGTGCCTGGAGTCTAACAGGGAATGGCTACACCTTC,TRBJ1-2,-,-,TRBV30
CASSANPGQGKAFF,TGTGCCAGCAGTGCAAACCCGGGACAGGGAAAAGCTTTCTTT,TRBJ1-1,TRBD1,-,TRBV6-1
CASSQTTGEGGSAFF,TGCGCCAGCAGCCAAACGACAGGGGAGGGGGGTTCAGCTTTCTTT,TRBJ1-1,TRBD1,-,TRBV5-1
CASSLVGQGTTDTQYF,TGTGCCAGCAGCTTAGTGGGACAGGGGACCACAGATACGCAGTATTTT,TRBJ2-3,TRBD1,-,TRBV7-8
CASSQDIMPSGTGGAGGYTF,TGCGCCAGCAGCCAAGATATTATGCCTTCCGGGACAGGGGGCGCGGGTGGCTACACCTTC,TRBJ1-2,TRBD1,-,TRBV4-1
CASSQVLGAGNTIYF,TGTGCCAGCAGCCAAGTGTTAGGGGCTGGAAACACCATATATTTT,TRBJ1-3,-,-,TRBV14
CASSLGQGLSYEQYF,TGCGCCAGCAGCTTGGGACAGGGGCTGAGCTACGAGCAGTACTTC,TRBJ2-7,TRBD1,-,TRBV5-1
CASSSRQGVTGELFF,TGTGCCAGCAGCTCCCGACAGGGGGTAACCGGGGAGCTGTTTTTT,TRBJ2-2,TRBD1,few,TRBV7-6
CASSPPNSLETQYF,TGTGCCAGCTCACCACCGAATAGCTTAGAGACCCAGTACTTC,TRBJ2-5,-,-,TRBV18
CASSSGGSHEQYF,TGTGCCAGCAGTTCAGGGGGTTCCCACGAGCAGTACTTC,TRBJ2-7,TRBD1,-,TRBV2
CASSSSGGSYNEQFF,TGCGCCAGCAGCTCCAGCGGGGGGTCCTACAATGAGCAGTTCTTC,TRBJ2-1,TRBD2,few,TRBV5-1
CASSPGQGGTGELFF,TGTGCCAGCAGCCCGGGACAGGGTGGCACCGGGGAGCTGTTTTTT,TRBJ2-2,TRBD1,-,TRBV4-2
CASSARQGAGEQYF,TGTGCCAGCAGCGCCCGACAGGGGGCAGGGGAGCAGTACTTC,TRBJ2-7,TRBD1,-,TRBV9
CASSLGRGDTQYF,TGCGCCAGCAGCTTGGGAAGGGGGGATACGCAGTATTTT,TRBJ2-3,-,few,TRBV5-1
CASSPQGGHEQFF,TGTGCCAGCAGCCCACAGGGGGGCCATGAGCAGTTCTTC,TRBJ2-1,TRBD1,-,TRBV7-3
CASSMLWDFAAGTGELFF,TGTGCCAGCAGTATGCTGTGGGACTTCGCGGCGGGCACCGGGGAGCTGTTTTTT,TRBJ2-2,-,-,TRBV25-1